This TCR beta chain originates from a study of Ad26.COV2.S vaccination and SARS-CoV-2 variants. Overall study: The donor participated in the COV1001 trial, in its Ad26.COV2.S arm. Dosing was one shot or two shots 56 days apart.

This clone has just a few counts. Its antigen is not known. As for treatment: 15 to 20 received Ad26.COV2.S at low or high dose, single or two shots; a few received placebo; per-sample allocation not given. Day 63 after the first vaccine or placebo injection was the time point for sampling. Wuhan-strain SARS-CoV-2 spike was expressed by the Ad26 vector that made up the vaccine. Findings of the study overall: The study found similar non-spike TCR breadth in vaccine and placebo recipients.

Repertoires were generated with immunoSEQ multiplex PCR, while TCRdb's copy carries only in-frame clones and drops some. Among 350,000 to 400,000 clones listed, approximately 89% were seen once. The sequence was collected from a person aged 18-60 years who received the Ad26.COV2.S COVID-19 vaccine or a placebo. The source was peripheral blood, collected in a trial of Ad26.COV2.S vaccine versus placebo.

This chain's CDR3 is CASSVAGHPEQFF. The CDR3 region has the DNA TGTGCCAGCAGCGTAGCTGGGCACCCGGAGCAGTTCTTC. The J gene is TRBJ2-1, the V gene TRBV9; unclear D gene. V gave up 0 bases and J gave up 10 bases, with 11 bases separating them. Germline V lookup: CDR1 SGDLS, CDR2 YYNGEE. This CDR3 region has 13 residues.